Below are 17 T cell receptor beta chains sequenced from a single sample in a study of Ad26.COV2.S vaccination and SARS-CoV-2 variants. Libraries were prepared by immunoSEQ multiplex PCR; TCRdb keeps only in-frame clonotypes and omits some of them. The repertoire holds around 350,000 clones, with around 83% as singletons. Treatment noted: roughly 20 received Ad26.COV2.S at low or high dose, single or two shots; about 5 received placebo; per-sample allocation not given. Specimens were obtained on day 63 following the first vaccine or placebo injection. This specimen was peripheral blood, taken in a trial of Ad26.COV2.S vaccine versus placebo. The origin of the receptors is a person aged 18 to 59 who received the Ad26.COV2.S COVID-19 vaccine or a placebo.

The chain combines TRBV4-3 with TRBJ1-2; 8 bases map to TRBD1. Per the germline V gene, CDR1 is LGHNA and CDR2 is YSLEER. This CDR3 region has 16 residues. J gave up 1 base and V 0 bases, and 4 bases lay outside the gene matches. The CDR3 bases are TGCGCCAGCAGCCAAGAGTTGGGGACAGGTAACTATGGCTACACCTTC. It codes for CASSQELGTGNYGYTF.

J is TRBJ2-2 and V is TRBV6-2 or TRBV6-3; 9 bases are shared with TRBD1. V dropped 4 bases and J dropped 1; count of bases not matched to a gene: 4. The CDR3 is 16 residues long. CDR1 and CDR2 from the germline V gene are MNHEY and SVGEGT. This CDR3 reads CASSSPTGGNTGELFF. CDR3 sequence (DNA): TGTGCCAGCAGTTCCCCGACAGGGGGGAACACCGGGGAGCTGTTTTTT.

The rearrangement joins TRBV3-1 (or the pseudogene TRBV3-2) to TRBJ1-1, with 10 bases fitting TRBD1. CDR3 length: 15 residues. Germline CDR1 and CDR2: LGHDT and YNNKEL (reference sequence). V gave up 4 bases and J gave up 13 bases; unmatched junction bases: 15. CDR3 coding DNA: TGTGCCAGCAGCCTAAGGACAGGGGGGGAAGGACCGTTTTTCTTT. Amino acid sequence: CASSLRTGGEGPFFF.

V usage is TRBV6-5 and J usage is TRBJ2-7; 7 bases fit TRBD2. The CDR3 totals 16 residues. The V gene's germline CDR1 is MNHEY and CDR2 SVGAGI. V gave up 0 bases and J gave up 3 bases; unmatched junction bases: 8. CDR3 nucleotide sequence: TGTGCCAGCAGTTACTCTGGGTCGGGGGGAAACTACGAGCAGTACTTC. Amino acids: CASSYSGSGGNYEQYF.

The gene calls are TRBV28 and TRBJ1-4, with 8 bases matching TRBD1. The CDR3 runs 17 residues. The germline V gene encodes CDR1 MDHEN and CDR2 SYDVKM. V lost 7 bases, J lost 7 bases, and 17 bases stayed unmatched. The CDR3 coding sequence is TGTGCCAGCATCGGACAGGGTTCGATATTCGCGGTTGAAAAACTGTTTTTT. Protein: CASIGQGSIFAVEKLFF.

The chain couples TRBV3-1 (or the pseudogene TRBV3-2) to TRBJ1-1, with a tentative D call TRBD1 (6 bases). CDR1 is LGHDT, CDR2 YNNKEL, per germline (reference sequence). The length of the CDR3 is 12 residues. Trimming shortened V by 4 bases and J by 7 bases, and 10 bases separated the two germline ends. The DNA for the CDR3 is TGTGCCAGCAGCCGGGGGCTGGGTGAAGCTTTCTTT. Translation gives CASSRGLGEAFF.

The rearrangement uses TRBV24-1 and TRBJ2-3; 8 bases are shared with TRBD2. Losses at the gene ends were 3 bases for V and 3 bases for J; bases not matched to a gene: 7. The CDR3 consists of 16 residues. Germline V CDR1 and CDR2: KGHDR, SFDVKD. CDR3 loop: CATSDPGTRVTDTQYF. The CDR3 bases are TGTGCCACCAGTGATCCCGGGACTAGGGTGACAGATACGCAGTATTTT.

V and J are TRBV6-5 and TRBJ2-1; D uncertain. V lost 6 bases, J lost 4 bases, and 7 bases lay in between. Germline lookup yields CDR1 MNHEY and CDR2 SVGAGI. The CDR3 runs to 12 residues. CDR3 in amino acids: CASRPFYNEQFF. In DNA form, the CDR3 reads TGTGCCAGCAGGCCATTTTACAATGAGCAGTTCTTC.

The chain links TRBV6-5 to TRBJ2-1, with TRBD2 identical over 14 bases. CDR3 size: 15 residues. Germline assignment: CDR1 MNHEY and CDR2 SVGAGI. Trimming cost V 5 bases and J 7 bases; bases outside gene matches: 4. The CDR3 sequence is CASSTGTSGSNEQFF. The CDR3 region has the DNA TGTGCCAGCAGTACCGGGACTAGCGGGAGTAATGAGCAGTTCTTC.

This clone was found once. The V and J genes are TRBV6-6 and TRBJ2-7; D not resolved. The germline V and J ends were trimmed by 5 bases and 5 bases, with 16 bases remaining between them. CDR1 is MNHNY and CDR2 is SVGAGI in the germline V gene (reference sequence). This CDR3 is built from 14 residues. The chain's CDR3 is CASSTDTVPHEQYF. In DNA, the CDR3 is TGTGCCAGCAGTACCGACACAGTCCCCCACGAGCAGTACTTC.

This chain connects TRBV5-1 to TRBJ1-1, with D tentatively TRBD1 (5 bases). This CDR3 is built from 18 residues. Germline V gene sequence: CDR1 SGHRS, CDR2 YFSETQ. The V end lost 0 bases, the J end lost 0 bases, and 18 bases lay between the germline ends. The CDR3 protein is CASSLGGGTFAVNTEAFF. The CDR3 nucleotides read TGCGCCAGCAGCTTGGGAGGCGGGACTTTTGCCGTGAACACTGAAGCTTTCTTT.

The gene calls are TRBV6-1 and TRBJ1-5; 9 bases match TRBD1. J was trimmed by 4 bases and V by 3 bases; bases with no gene match: 4. Germline loops: CDR1 MNHNS, CDR2 SASEGT. This CDR3 region has 15 residues. Here the CDR3 reads CASSEGTGQNQPQHF. Here the CDR3 DNA reads TGTGCCAGCAGTGAGGGGACAGGGCAAAATCAGCCCCAGCATTTT.

The J gene is TRBJ1-5, the V gene TRBV28, with D possibly TRBD1 on 5 matching bases. CDR3 length: 15 residues. CDR1 MDHEN and CDR2 SYDVKM come from the germline V gene. V was clipped by 3 bases and J by 3 bases, with 12 bases between them. The CDR3: CASSFLQGINQPQHF. The CDR3 region has the DNA TGTGCCAGCAGTTTCCTTCAGGGAATCAATCAGCCCCAGCATTTT.

V usage is TRBV13 and J usage is TRBJ2-4; 14 bases line up with TRBD2. The CDR3 is made up of 17 amino acids. The ends lost 6 bases at V and 9 bases at J; junction bases unmatched: 13. Germline lookup yields CDR1 PRHDT and CDR2 FYEKMQ (reference sequence). The CDR3 DNA follows: TGTGCCAGCAGTTACGGGACTAGCGGGAGTCGGATGAGCATTCAGTACTTC. Translating gives CASSYGTSGSRMSIQYF.

The rearrangement links TRBV7-2 to TRBJ1-5, with 7 bases fitting TRBD1. V trimming: 5 bases; J trimming: 5 bases; junction bases outside the gene matches: 15. The CDR3 is 17 amino acids. Germline V gene lookup returns CDR1 SGHTA and CDR2 FQGNSA. The CDR3 DNA is TGTGCCAGCAGCCGCTTCCCCACTGACAGGGCCCATCAGCCCCAGCATTTT. As protein: CASSRFPTDRAHQPQHF.

The chain recombines TRBV3-1 (or the pseudogene TRBV3-2) with TRBJ1-2; D remains unclear. V lost 0 bases and J lost 5, with 13 bases in between. The CDR3 is 15 amino acids. Germline values: CDR1 LGHDT, CDR2 YNNKEL (reference sequence). The CDR3 loop reads CASSQDRQSIYGYTF. In nucleotides, the CDR3 is TGTGCCAGCAGCCAAGATCGCCAGAGTATTTATGGCTACACCTTC.

The chain couples TRBV14 to TRBJ1-4, with 8 bases fitting TRBD1. Germline lookup yields CDR1 SGHDN and CDR2 FVKESK. The CDR3 is 16 residues long. With 4 bases clipped from V and 3 bases from J, the junction kept 7 bases outside the gene matches. CDR3 sequence (DNA): TGTGCCAGCAGCCCAGGGGGCGCACTTTCTAATGAAAAACTGTTTTTT. This codes for CASSPGGALSNEKLFF.